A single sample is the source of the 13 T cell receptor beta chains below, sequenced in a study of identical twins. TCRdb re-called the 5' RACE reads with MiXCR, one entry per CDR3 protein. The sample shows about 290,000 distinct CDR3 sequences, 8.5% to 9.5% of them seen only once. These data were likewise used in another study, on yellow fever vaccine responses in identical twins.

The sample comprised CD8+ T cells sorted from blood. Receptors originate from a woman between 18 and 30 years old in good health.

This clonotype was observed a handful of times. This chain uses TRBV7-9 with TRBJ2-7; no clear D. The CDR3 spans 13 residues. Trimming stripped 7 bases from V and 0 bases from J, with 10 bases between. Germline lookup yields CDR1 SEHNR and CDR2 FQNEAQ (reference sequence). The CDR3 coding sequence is TGTGCCAGCATGGGTAGTTCCTCCTACGAGCAGTACTTC. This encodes CASMGSSSYEQYF.

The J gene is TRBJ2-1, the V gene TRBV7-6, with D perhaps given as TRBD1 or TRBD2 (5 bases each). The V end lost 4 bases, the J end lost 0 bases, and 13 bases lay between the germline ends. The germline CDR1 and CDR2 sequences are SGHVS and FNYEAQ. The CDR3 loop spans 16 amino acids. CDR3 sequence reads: CASSSGWGSSYNEQFF. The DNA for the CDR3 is TGTGCCAGCAGCTCGGGTTGGGGGAGCTCCTACAATGAGCAGTTCTTC.

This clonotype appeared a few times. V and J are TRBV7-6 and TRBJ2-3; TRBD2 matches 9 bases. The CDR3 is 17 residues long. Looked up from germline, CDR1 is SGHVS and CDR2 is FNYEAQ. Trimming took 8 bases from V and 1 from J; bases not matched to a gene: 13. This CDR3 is CASGGGILAGGTDTQYF. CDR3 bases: TGTGCCAGCGGCGGGGGGATCTTAGCGGGAGGCACAGATACGCAGTATTTT.

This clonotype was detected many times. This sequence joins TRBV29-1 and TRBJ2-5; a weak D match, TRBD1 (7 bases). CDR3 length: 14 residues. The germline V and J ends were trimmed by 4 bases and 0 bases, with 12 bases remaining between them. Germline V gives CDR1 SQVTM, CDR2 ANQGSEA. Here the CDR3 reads CSVGGTANQETQYF. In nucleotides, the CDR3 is TGCAGCGTTGGCGGGACAGCCAACCAAGAGACCCAGTACTTC.

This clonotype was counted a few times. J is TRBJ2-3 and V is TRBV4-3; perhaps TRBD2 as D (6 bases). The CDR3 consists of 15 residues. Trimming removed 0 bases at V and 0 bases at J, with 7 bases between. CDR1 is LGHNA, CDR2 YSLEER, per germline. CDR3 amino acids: CASSQDRESTDTQYF. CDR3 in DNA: TGCGCCAGCAGCCAAGATCGGGAGAGCACAGATACGCAGTATTTT.

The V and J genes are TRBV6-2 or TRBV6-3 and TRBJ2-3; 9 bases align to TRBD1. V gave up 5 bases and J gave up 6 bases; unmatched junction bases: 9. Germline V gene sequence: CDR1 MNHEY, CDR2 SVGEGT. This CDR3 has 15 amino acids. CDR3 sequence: CASSLPGQGFDTQYF. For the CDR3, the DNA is TGTGCCAGCAGTCTTCCGGGACAGGGATTCGATACGCAGTATTTT.

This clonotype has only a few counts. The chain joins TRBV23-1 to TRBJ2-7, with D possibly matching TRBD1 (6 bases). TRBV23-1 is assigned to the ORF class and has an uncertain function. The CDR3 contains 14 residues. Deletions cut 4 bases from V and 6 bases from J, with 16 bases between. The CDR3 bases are TGCGCCAGCAGTCGGCGAACAGGGCGTACCGAGCAGTACTTC. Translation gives CASSRRTGRTEQYF.

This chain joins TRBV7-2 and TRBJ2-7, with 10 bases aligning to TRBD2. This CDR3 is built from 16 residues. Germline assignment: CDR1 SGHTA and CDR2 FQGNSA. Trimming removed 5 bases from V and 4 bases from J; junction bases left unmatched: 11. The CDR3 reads CASSVQWTSGHYEQYF. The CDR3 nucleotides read TGTGCCAGCAGCGTCCAATGGACTAGCGGACATTACGAGCAGTACTTC.

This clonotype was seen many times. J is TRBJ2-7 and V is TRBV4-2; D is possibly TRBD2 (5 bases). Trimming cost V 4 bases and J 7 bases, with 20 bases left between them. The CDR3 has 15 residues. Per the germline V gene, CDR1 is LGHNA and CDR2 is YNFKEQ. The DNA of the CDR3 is TGTGCCAGCAGCCTCGCCGGCGGGCCTAGTGAAGAGCAGTACTTC. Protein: CASSLAGGPSEEQYF.

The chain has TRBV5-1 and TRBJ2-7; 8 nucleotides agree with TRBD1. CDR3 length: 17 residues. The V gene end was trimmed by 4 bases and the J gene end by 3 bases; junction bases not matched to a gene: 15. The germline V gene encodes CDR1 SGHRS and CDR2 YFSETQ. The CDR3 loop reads CASSGGLYADRDYEQYF. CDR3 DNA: TGCGCCAGCAGCGGGGGGCTTTATGCGGACAGGGACTACGAGCAGTACTTC.

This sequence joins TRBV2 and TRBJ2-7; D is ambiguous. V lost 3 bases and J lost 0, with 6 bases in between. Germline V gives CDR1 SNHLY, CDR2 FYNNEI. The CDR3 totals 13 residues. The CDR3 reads CASSDQASYEQYF. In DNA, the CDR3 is TGTGCCAGCAGTGACCAGGCCTCCTACGAGCAGTACTTC.

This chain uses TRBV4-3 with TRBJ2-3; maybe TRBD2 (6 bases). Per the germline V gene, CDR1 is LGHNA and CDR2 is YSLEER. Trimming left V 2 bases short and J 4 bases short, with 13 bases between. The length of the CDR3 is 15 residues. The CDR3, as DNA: TGCGCCAGCAGCCAACGGGACTCGACTTCAGATACGCAGTATTTT. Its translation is CASSQRDSTSDTQYF.

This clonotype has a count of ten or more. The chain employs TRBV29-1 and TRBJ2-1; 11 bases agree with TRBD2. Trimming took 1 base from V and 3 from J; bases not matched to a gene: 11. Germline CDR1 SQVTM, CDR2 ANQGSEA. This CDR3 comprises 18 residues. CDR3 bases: TGCAGCGTTGAAGGACTAGCGGGGCCTCAACCCTTCTACAATGAGCAGTTCTTC. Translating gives CSVEGLAGPQPFYNEQFF.